These T cell receptor beta chains were read from a single sample in a study of neoadjuvant nivolumab and ipilimumab in lung cancer. TCRdb's copy holds only in-frame clones and misses some; the assay was immunoSEQ multiplex PCR. The data contain about 23,000 clones, more than 65% of them singletons. The sample in question was peripheral blood, obtained before neoadjuvant nivolumab, alone or with ipilimumab. These receptors were obtained from an adult with non-small cell lung cancer. The CDR3 runs from the conserved cysteine through the conserved F or W. D genes are given only for firm matches. Where a row states a size, it is once, few, many or the class of an expanded clone; other rows omit it.

j_call v_call d_call clone_size cdr3_aa cdr3_nt
TRBJ1-4 TRBV7-9 TRBD1 - CASSLGQRRSTNEKLFF TGTGCCAGCAGCTTGGGACAGAGACGTTCAACTAATGAAAAACTGTTTTTT
TRBJ2-7 TRBV7-6 - - CASSSVAEGRYEQYF TGTGCCAGCAGCTCCGTGGCCGAGGGCCGGTACGAGCAGTACTTC
TRBJ2-7 TRBV5-4 TRBD1 once CASSQGTGIPYEQYF TGTGCCAGCAGCCAAGGGACAGGGATTCCCTACGAGCAGTACTTC
TRBJ2-5 TRBV5-5 TRBD1 - CASSLIQGGIQETQYF TGTGCCAGCAGCCTAATACAGGGGGGAATCCAAGAGACCCAGTACTTC
TRBJ2-7 TRBV7-9 - - CASRVPGDEQYF TGTGCCAGCAGGGTACCCGGCGACGAGCAGTACTTC
TRBJ2-1 TRBV9 TRBD2 - CASSVVSGSDEQFF TGTGCCAGCAGCGTAGTTAGCGGGAGCGATGAGCAGTTCTTC
TRBJ2-7 TRBV5-4 TRBD2 - CASSRPPGLAGVANEQYF TGTGCCAGCAGCCGACCCCCGGGACTAGCGGGAGTGGCGAACGAGCAGTACTTC
TRBJ1-1 TRBV5-1 - - CASSEAGQPEAFF TGCGCCAGCAGCGAGGCCGGACAGCCTGAAGCTTTCTTT
TRBJ1-4 TRBV30 - - CAWSPTPGKLFF TGTGCCTGGAGTCCCACCCCCGGGAAACTGTTTTTT
TRBJ1-2 TRBV5-5 - - CASSLASLFSYGYTF TGTGCCAGCAGCTTAGCCTCCCTCTTCTCCTATGGCTACACCTTC
TRBJ2-2 TRBV30 - - CACTLGGHDTGELFF TGTGCCTGTACCCTCGGGGGACACGACACCGGGGAGCTGTTTTTT
TRBJ2-7 TRBV18 TRBD2 - CASSGGGEQYF TGTGCCAGCTCGGGCGGGGGCGAGCAGTACTTC
TRBJ2-7 TRBV7-2 - once CASSLNYEQYF TGTGCCAGCAGCTTAAATTACGAGCAGTACTTC
TRBJ1-1 TRBV27 TRBD1 - CATSRGQGGWNTEAFF TGTGCCACAAGCCGAGGGCAGGGGGGCTGGAACACTGAAGCTTTCTTT
TRBJ1-3 TRBV2 TRBD1 - CASSGTGSARNTIYF TGTGCCAGCAGCGGGACAGGGTCGGCAAGAAACACCATATATTTT
TRBJ2-2 TRBV7-9 TRBD2 - CASSFPGTSGGRSGELFF TGTGCCAGCAGCTTCCCCGGGACTAGCGGGGGCCGGTCCGGGGAGCTGTTTTTT
TRBJ2-2 TRBV5-7 - - CASSPDSMYLAGELFF TGTGCCAGCAGCCCCGATAGTATGTATCTGGCCGGGGAGCTGTTTTTT
TRBJ2-5 TRBV10-3 TRBD1 - CAISEWDRGRAQYF TGTGCCATCAGTGAATGGGACAGGGGTAGGGCCCAGTACTTC
TRBJ2-7 TRBV11-3 TRBD1 - CASSSQGAGEQYF TGTGCCAGCAGCTCACAGGGGGCGGGTGAGCAGTACTTC
TRBJ1-2 TRBV7-2 - - CASSWGLIYGYTF TGTGCCAGCAGCTGGGGGCTCATCTATGGCTACACCTTC